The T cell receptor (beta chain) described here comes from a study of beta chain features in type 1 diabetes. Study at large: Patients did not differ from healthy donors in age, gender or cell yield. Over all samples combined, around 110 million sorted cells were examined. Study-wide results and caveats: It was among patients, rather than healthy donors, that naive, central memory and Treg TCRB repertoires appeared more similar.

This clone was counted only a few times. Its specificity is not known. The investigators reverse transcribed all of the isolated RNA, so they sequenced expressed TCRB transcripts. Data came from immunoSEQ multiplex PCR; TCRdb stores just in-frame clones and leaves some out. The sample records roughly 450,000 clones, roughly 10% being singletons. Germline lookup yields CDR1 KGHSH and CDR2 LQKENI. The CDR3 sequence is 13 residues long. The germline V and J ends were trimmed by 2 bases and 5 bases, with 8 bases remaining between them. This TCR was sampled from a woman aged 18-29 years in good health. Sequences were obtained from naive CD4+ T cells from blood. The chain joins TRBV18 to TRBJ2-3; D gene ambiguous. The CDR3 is CASSPISGDTQYF. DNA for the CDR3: TGTGCCAGCTCACCAATATCTGGAGATACGCAGTATTTT.